This passage covers 19 T cell receptor beta chains from one sample sequenced in a study of identical twins. TCRdb re-analysed the 5' RACE reads in MiXCR, keeping a single row per CDR3 protein. The table lists 600,000 to 700,000 distinct CDR3 sequences, 20% to 25% of them singletons. Separately, the same data were catalogued under a study of T cells expressing NK-cell markers.

Material: PBMCs. The receptors come from a woman younger than 35 in good health.

The chain has TRBV28 and TRBJ2-1; D might be TRBD2 (7 bases). Germline CDR1 is MDHEN and CDR2 is SYDVKM. V was trimmed by 5 bases and J by 7 bases, leaving 24 bases between them. This CDR3 has 17 residues. CDR3 residues: CASSPLSRGAVRNEQFF. CDR3 bases: TGTGCCAGCAGTCCACTGTCTCGGGGGGCAGTTCGGAATGAGCAGTTCTTC.

The genes are TRBV5-1 and TRBJ2-2; D remains unclear. Per the germline V gene, CDR1 is SGHRS and CDR2 is YFSETQ. This CDR3 is built from 14 residues. Trimming left V 0 bases short and J 7 bases short, with 10 bases between. Written as DNA, the CDR3 is TGCGCCAGCAGCTTGGACGGCATTGGCGGGGAGCTGTTTTTT. Translated, it gives CASSLDGIGGELFF.

In DNA, the CDR3 is TGCAGCGTTCATAGTCTCAGGGGGATGCAAACGCAGTATTTT. Amino acids: CSVHSLRGMQTQYF. V and J are TRBV29-1 and TRBJ2-3; 7 bases agree with TRBD1. The CDR3 sequence is 14 residues long. Germline V CDR1 and CDR2: SQVTM, ANQGSEA. The trim removed 5 bases at V and 9 bases at J, leaving 14 bases unmatched.

The V gene is TRBV11-2, the J gene TRBJ2-3; no clear D gene. This CDR3 comprises 15 residues. V was clipped by 5 bases and J by 4 bases, with 16 bases between them. Per germline, CDR1 SGHAT and CDR2 FQNNGV. The chain's CDR3 is CASSPLFGRADTQYF. CDR3 DNA sequence: TGTGCCAGCAGCCCCCTGTTCGGACGGGCAGATACGCAGTATTTT.

The chain carries TRBV5-5 and TRBJ2-7, with TRBD2 matching over 7 bases. Germline CDR1 and CDR2: SGHKS and YYEKEE (reference sequence). The CDR3 is made up of 17 amino acids. Germline trimming cut 0 bases from V and 5 bases from J; bases unmatched to any gene: 14. CDR3 sequence: CASSLGGTSGGWNEQYF. The DNA of the CDR3 is TGTGCCAGCAGCTTGGGGGGTACCTCCGGGGGGTGGAACGAGCAGTACTTC.

The chain uses TRBV30 and TRBJ2-1; D possibly corresponds to TRBD2 (5 bases). This CDR3 has 12 residues. Germline V CDR1 and CDR2: GTSNPN, SVGIG (reference sequence). V lost 3 bases and J 5 bases, leaving 8 bases between the germline ends. This CDR3 is CAWSGLNNEQFF. In DNA form, the CDR3 reads TGTGCCTGGAGCGGACTGAACAATGAGCAGTTCTTC.

In its sample, this clonotype was seen many times. The chain links TRBV4-3 to TRBJ2-7, with D perhaps matching TRBD1 (6 bases). The CDR3 contains 14 residues. V lost 0 bases and J lost 6, with 12 bases in between. Germline CDR1 is LGHNA and CDR2 is YSLEER. CDR3 in amino acids: CASSQEQAGVEQYF. The CDR3 nucleotides read TGCGCCAGCAGCCAAGAACAGGCAGGGGTCGAGCAGTACTTC.

This clonotype occurred a few times. J is TRBJ2-7 and V is TRBV18; maybe TRBD2 (6 bases). Germline V gene sequence: CDR1 KGHSH, CDR2 LQKENI. The CDR3 is 15 amino acids. V was shortened by 3 bases and J by 1 base, with 13 bases between the two germline ends. In DNA, the CDR3 is TGTGCCAGCTCACCTGCCGGGGGAGAATCCTACGAGCAGTACTTC. This codes for CASSPAGGESYEQYF.

The gene calls are TRBV30 and TRBJ2-7; no definite D call. Looked up from germline, CDR1 is GTSNPN and CDR2 is SVGIG (reference sequence). The CDR3 extends over 12 amino acids. The V end was cut by 4 bases, the J end by 3 bases, with 10 bases between. CDR3 DNA sequence: TGTGCCTGGATAGACACAAACTACGAGCAGTACTTC. As protein: CAWIDTNYEQYF.

The chain employs TRBV27 and TRBJ2-4; no firm D call. Trimming shortened V by 3 bases and J by 1 base, and 10 bases separated the two germline ends. CDR1 and CDR2 from the germline V gene are MNHEY and SMNVEV (reference sequence). This CDR3 is 15 amino acids long. This CDR3 is CASSFAGTAKNIQYF. In DNA, the CDR3 is TGTGCCAGCAGTTTTGCTGGCACTGCCAAAAACATTCAGTACTTC.

This clonotype appeared many times. CDR3 coding DNA: TGTGCCAGCAGTTCAGCGGGAGCTGGGGCCAACGTCCTGACTTTC. Translating it yields CASSSAGAGANVLTF. The chain uses TRBV6-5 and TRBJ2-6; TRBD2 agrees at 8 bases. CDR3 length: 15 amino acids. The V and J ends lost 4 bases and 2 bases, in that order; junction bases with no gene match: 1. The germline V gene encodes CDR1 MNHEY and CDR2 SVGAGI.

This clonotype was seen at least ten times. The rearrangement uses TRBV3-1 and TRBJ2-3; D possibly matches TRBD1 or TRBD2 (6 bases each). CDR3 length: 16 amino acids. Germline loops: CDR1 LGHDT, CDR2 YNNKEL (reference sequence). Trimming removed 4 bases from V and 2 bases from J, with 16 bases in between. The DNA of the CDR3 is TGTGCCAGCAGCCCGAAGGGAAGGGGGGACACAGATACGCAGTATTTT. The encoded protein is CASSPKGRGDTDTQYF.

Regarding this clonotype: One junction end disagrees with the germline gene, perhaps due to a read error. This rearrangement joins TRBV10-1 to TRBJ2-5; D gene uncertain. Per germline, CDR1 WNHNN and CDR2 SYGVQD (reference sequence). This CDR3 comprises 11 residues. This CDR3 is CACSDQETQYF. CDR3 sequence (DNA): TGCGCCTGCAGTGACCAAGAGACCCAGTACTTC.

This clonotype was picked up a small number of times. The chain joins TRBV6-5 to TRBJ2-1, with D uncertain. The germline V and J ends were trimmed by 2 bases and 2 bases, with 16 bases remaining between them. CDR1 and CDR2 (germline): MNHEY, SVGAGI. The CDR3 totals 17 residues. CDR3 DNA sequence: TGTGCCAGCAGTTACAGTCCGGTAGAATTTACCTACAATGAGCAGTTCTTC. It yields the protein CASSYSPVEFTYNEQFF.

This chain uses TRBV7-2 with TRBJ2-4; D perhaps matches TRBD2 (6 bases). From germline, CDR1 is SGHTA and CDR2 FQGNSA. The CDR3 totals 14 residues. Trimming removed 3 bases at V and 8 bases at J, with 14 bases between. CDR3 bases: TGTGCCAGCAGCTTGTCCGGGGGTGTGGACATTCAGTACTTC. Its protein product is CASSLSGGVDIQYF.

This clonotype was seen a few times. The chain combines TRBV20-1 with TRBJ2-5; possibly TRBD1 or TRBD2 for D (5 bases each). CDR3 length: 14 amino acids. V was pared by 3 bases and J by 2 bases, with 13 bases between. Germline loops: CDR1 DFQATT, CDR2 SNEGSKA (reference sequence). The CDR3 protein is CSASRGRGQETQYF. The CDR3 region has the DNA TGCAGTGCTAGTCGGGGCCGGGGTCAAGAGACCCAGTACTTC.

V is TRBV2 and J is TRBJ1-1; no clear D gene. Germline V gene lookup returns CDR1 SNHLY and CDR2 FYNNEI. The CDR3 has 12 residues. V gave up 6 bases and J gave up 4 bases, with 9 bases separating them. The CDR3 sequence is CASSEVGTEAFF. CDR3 in DNA: TGTGCCAGCAGCGAGGTGGGCACTGAAGCTTTCTTT.

This clonotype has only a few counts. The chain carries TRBV6-1 and TRBJ2-7; no definite D call. Germline CDR1 reads MNHNS; CDR2 reads SASEGT. This CDR3 contains 13 residues. V dropped 7 bases and J dropped 6 bases, with 16 bases sitting between them. The chain's CDR3 is CASTDPVWGEQYF. CDR3 nucleotides: TGTGCCAGCACGGACCCTGTCTGGGGCGAGCAGTACTTC.

This clonotype was seen ten or more times. The V call is TRBV12-3 or TRBV12-4, the J call TRBJ2-1; tentatively, D is TRBD1 (6 bases). CDR3 length: 16 amino acids. V was shortened by 6 bases and J by 0 bases, with 15 bases between the two germline ends. The CDR3 DNA follows: TGTGCCAGCAGGCGACCAGGGGCGACCTCCTACAATGAGCAGTTCTTC. It is translated as CASRRPGATSYNEQFF.